These T cell receptor beta chains were read from a single sample in a study of CD8+ T cells in alopecia areata. Data came from immunoSEQ multiplex PCR; TCRdb stores just in-frame clones and leaves some out. The sample shows 110,000 to 150,000 clones, roughly three fifths of them seen only once. The sequencing used CD4+ T cells sorted from blood, collected at week 0. Receptor source: a human donor with alopecia areata. Both conserved end residues are part of each CDR3. A D gene is named only where the DNA matches it firmly. Clone size is not always given. Where it is, it says once, few, many or a class for expanded clones.

D | J | V | size | CDR3 | DNA
- | TRBJ2-1 | TRBV29-1 | few | CSVEGPTATTRFF | TGCAGCGTGGAAGGACCCACCGCAACGACGCGTTTCTTC
TRBD2 | TRBJ2-7 | TRBV10-3 | many | CAIRGTSVLGEQYF | TGTGCCATCAGGGGGACTAGCGTACTTGGCGAGCAGTACTTC
TRBD1 | TRBJ2-3 | TRBV9 | - | CASSVAGATGGISTDTQYF | TGTGCCAGCAGCGTAGCGGGGGCCACAGGGGGAATAAGCACAGATACGCAGTATTTT
- | TRBJ2-7 | TRBV29-1 | - | CSASDTSYEQYF | TGCAGCGCCTCCGACACTTCCTACGAGCAGTACTTC
- | TRBJ2-4 | TRBV15 | - | CATSGRREDIQYF | TGTGCCACCAGCGGTAGGAGGGAGGACATTCAGTACTTC
TRBD2 | TRBJ2-5 | TRBV7-2 | few | CASSSISGGRQETQYF | TGTGCCAGCAGCTCTATTAGCGGGGGAAGACAAGAGACCCAGTACTTC
- | TRBJ1-2 | TRBV4-3 | few | CASSQRWRFNDYTF | TGCGCCAGCAGCCAACGGTGGAGGTTTAATGACTACACCTTC
- | TRBJ2-1 | TRBV23-1 | - | CASSPWREPHADIHEQFF | TGCGCCAGCAGTCCGTGGCGGGAACCCCATGCGGATATCCATGAGCAGTTCTTC
- | TRBJ2-6 | TRBV11-3 | few | CASSLGAGANVLTF | TGTGCCAGCAGCTTAGGTGCTGGGGCCAACGTCCTGACTTTC
- | TRBJ1-5 | TRBV27 | - | CASPDQPQHF | TGTGCCAGCCCTGATCAGCCCCAGCATTTT
- | TRBJ2-3 | TRBV29-1 | few | CSVVEGTDTQYF | TGCAGCGTTGTAGAGGGCACAGATACGCAGTATTTT
- | TRBJ2-3 | TRBV5-6 | - | CASSLRGDGVTDTQYF | TGTGCCAGCAGCTTGCGCGGGGACGGGGTCACAGATACGCAGTATTTT
TRBD2 | TRBJ2-2 | TRBV30 | - | CAWLAGGNTGELFF | TGTGCCTGGCTGGCGGGGGGCAACACCGGGGAGCTGTTTTTT
- | TRBJ1-5 | TRBV30 | - | CAWSHGRRVGNQPQHF | TGTGCCTGGAGTCATGGACGTAGAGTAGGCAATCAGCCCCAGCATTTT
- | TRBJ2-3 | TRBV2 | - | CASSPSTDTQYF | TGTGCCAGCAGTCCCTCCACAGATACGCAGTATTTT
TRBD1 | TRBJ1-2 | TRBV15 | few | CATSRLDRDGGYTF | TGTGCCACCAGCAGACTGGACAGGGACGGTGGCTACACCTTC
- | TRBJ2-7 | TRBV9 | - | CASSPFEAYSYEQYF | TGTGCCAGCAGCCCGTTTGAGGCCTACTCCTACGAGCAGTACTTC
TRBD2 | TRBJ2-5 | TRBV7-2 | - | CASSLGSSGGQETQYF | TGTGCCAGCAGCTTAGGCTCTAGCGGGGGGCAAGAGACCCAGTACTTC
TRBD1 | TRBJ2-7 | TRBV5-1 | - | CASRIDRDYEQYF | TGCGCCAGCCGAATTGACAGGGACTACGAGCAGTACTTC
- | TRBJ1-1 | TRBV18 | few | CASSPRQGMNTEAFF | TGTGCCAGCTCACCACGTCAGGGCATGAACACTGAAGCTTTCTTT
- | TRBJ1-2 | TRBV18 | - | CASSPAGGDYGYTF | TGTGCCAGCTCACCGGCCGGGGGGGACTATGGCTACACCTTC
- | TRBJ2-7 | TRBV18 | - | CASSDTRGGEQYF | TGTGCCAGCTCGGACACAAGGGGCGGCGAGCAGTACTTC
- | TRBJ1-2 | TRBV5-6 | few | CASSIRDPYGYTF | TGTGCCAGCAGCATCCGGGACCCCTATGGCTACACCTTC
TRBD2 | TRBJ2-7 | TRBV4-2 | - | CASSQVELAGAPYEQYF | TGTGCCAGCAGCCAAGTCGAACTAGCGGGGGCCCCCTACGAGCAGTACTTC
- | TRBJ2-7 | TRBV7-6 | - | CASSNPLRAYEQYF | TGTGCCAGCAGCAACCCACTCAGGGCGTACGAGCAGTACTTC
- | TRBJ1-2 | TRBV29-1 | few | CSLGGADYGYTF | TGCAGTCTGGGGGGGGCAGACTATGGCTACACCTTC
- | TRBJ2-2 | TRBV5-1 | once | CASSLANTGRTGELFF | TGCGCCAGCAGCTTGGCGAACACAGGACGGACCGGGGAGCTGTTTTTT
- | TRBJ1-1 | TRBV7-3 | once | CASSPDKNTEAFF | TGTGCCAGCAGCCCAGACAAGAACACTGAAGCTTTCTTT
- | TRBJ2-1 | TRBV29-1 | - | CSVGRPQGEQFF | TGCAGCGTTGGCCGCCCGCAGGGTGAGCAGTTCTTC
- | TRBJ2-3 | TRBV6-5 | - | CASSLGGRGTDTQYF | TGTGCCAGCAGTCTGGGGGGGCGCGGCACAGATACGCAGTATTTT
- | TRBJ2-2 | TRBV13 | - | CASRRTGGAGELFF | TGTGCCAGCAGACGGACAGGAGGGGCCGGGGAGCTGTTTTTT
- | TRBJ1-2 | TRBV7-2 | few | CASSLDGYGYTF | TGTGCCAGCAGCTTAGACGGCTATGGCTACACCTTC
- | TRBJ1-2 | TRBV2 | few | CASSEAGLSGYTF | TGTGCCAGCAGTGAAGCGGGTCTATCGGGCTACACCTTC
TRBD2 | TRBJ2-1 | TRBV7-9 | - | CAGGLAGRNEQFF | TGTGCAGGGGGACTAGCGGGGAGGAATGAGCAGTTCTTC
- | TRBJ2-5 | TRBV2 | few | CASSEGVGQTQYF | TGTGCCAGCAGTGAAGGGGTAGGGCAGACCCAGTACTTC
- | TRBJ2-7 | TRBV27 | - | CASSKVSSSYEQYF | TGTGCCAGCAGTAAGGTTTCTAGCTCCTACGAGCAGTACTTC
- | TRBJ2-3 | TRBV4-3 | - | CASRRGATDTQYF | TGCGCCAGCCGCCGCGGGGCCACAGATACGCAGTATTTT
- | TRBJ1-4 | TRBV6-6 | many | CASSPLGREGGKLFF | TGTGCCAGCAGCCCGCTCGGAAGGGAGGGCGGAAAACTGTTTTTT
TRBD1 | TRBJ1-2 | TRBV14 | - | CASSQGPSQGAVGYTF | TGTGCCAGCAGCCAAGGTCCGTCGCAGGGGGCTGTTGGCTACACCTTC
TRBD1 | TRBJ1-1 | TRBV15 | - | CATSRTGALLNTEAFF | TGTGCCACCAGCAGGACAGGGGCCCTGTTGAACACTGAAGCTTTCTTT
TRBD2 | TRBJ2-5 | TRBV11-2 | - | CASREPGTSGGTQETQYF | TGTGCCAGCAGGGAACCCGGGACTAGCGGGGGGACCCAAGAGACCCAGTACTTC